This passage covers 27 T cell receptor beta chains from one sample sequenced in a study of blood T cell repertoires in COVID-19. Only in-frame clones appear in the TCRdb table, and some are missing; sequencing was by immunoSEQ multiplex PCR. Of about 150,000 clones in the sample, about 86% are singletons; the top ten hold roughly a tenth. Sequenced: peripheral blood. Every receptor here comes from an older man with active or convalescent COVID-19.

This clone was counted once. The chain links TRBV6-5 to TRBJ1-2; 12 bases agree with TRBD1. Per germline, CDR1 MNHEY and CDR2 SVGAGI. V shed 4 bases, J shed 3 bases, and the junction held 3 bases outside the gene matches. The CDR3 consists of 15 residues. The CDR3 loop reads CASSSGTGGDYGYTF. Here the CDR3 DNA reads TGTGCCAGCAGTTCCGGGACAGGGGGCGACTATGGCTACACCTTC.

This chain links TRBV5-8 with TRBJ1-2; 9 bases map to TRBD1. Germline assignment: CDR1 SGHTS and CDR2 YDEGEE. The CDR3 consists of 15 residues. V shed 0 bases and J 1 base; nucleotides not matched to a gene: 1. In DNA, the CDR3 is TGTGCCAGCAGCTTGGCGGGACAGGGTAACTATGGCTACACCTTC. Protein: CASSLAGQGNYGYTF.

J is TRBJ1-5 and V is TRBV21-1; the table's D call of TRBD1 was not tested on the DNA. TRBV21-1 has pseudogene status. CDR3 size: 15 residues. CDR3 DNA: TGTGCCAGCAGCGCCTGGACAGGGGGCCTTCAGCCCCAGCATTTT. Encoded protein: CASSAWTGGLQPQHF.

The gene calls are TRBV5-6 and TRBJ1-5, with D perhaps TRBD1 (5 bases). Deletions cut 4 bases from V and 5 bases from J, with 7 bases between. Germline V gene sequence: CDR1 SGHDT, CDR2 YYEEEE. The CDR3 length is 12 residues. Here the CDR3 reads CASSKQDQPQHF. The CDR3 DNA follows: TGTGCCAGCAGCAAACAGGATCAGCCCCAGCATTTT.

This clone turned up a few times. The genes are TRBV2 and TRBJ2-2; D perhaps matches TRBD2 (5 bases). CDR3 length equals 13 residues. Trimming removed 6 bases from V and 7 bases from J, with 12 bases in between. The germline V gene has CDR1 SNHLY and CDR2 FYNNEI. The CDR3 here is CASRTTRGGELFF. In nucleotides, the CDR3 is TGTGCCAGCAGGACCACCCGGGGCGGGGAGCTGTTTTTT.

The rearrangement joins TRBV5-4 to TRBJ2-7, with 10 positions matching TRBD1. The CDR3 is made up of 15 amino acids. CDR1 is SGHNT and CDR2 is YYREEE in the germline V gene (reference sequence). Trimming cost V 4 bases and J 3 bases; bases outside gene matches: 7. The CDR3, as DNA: TGTGCCAGCAGCACTCGGACAGGGGGAAACTACGAGCAGTACTTC. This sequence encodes CASSTRTGGNYEQYF.

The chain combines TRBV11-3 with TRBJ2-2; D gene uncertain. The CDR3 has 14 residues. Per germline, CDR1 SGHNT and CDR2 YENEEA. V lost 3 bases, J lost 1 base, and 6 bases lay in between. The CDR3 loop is CASSFSGNTGELFF. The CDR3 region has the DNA TGTGCCAGCAGCTTCTCGGGGAACACCGGGGAGCTGTTTTTT.

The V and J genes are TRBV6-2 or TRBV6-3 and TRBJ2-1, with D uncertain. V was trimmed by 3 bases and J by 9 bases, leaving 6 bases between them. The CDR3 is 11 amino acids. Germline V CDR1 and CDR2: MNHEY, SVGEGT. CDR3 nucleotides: TGTGCCAGCAGTTATAGCTTTGAGCAGTTCTTC. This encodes CASSYSFEQFF.

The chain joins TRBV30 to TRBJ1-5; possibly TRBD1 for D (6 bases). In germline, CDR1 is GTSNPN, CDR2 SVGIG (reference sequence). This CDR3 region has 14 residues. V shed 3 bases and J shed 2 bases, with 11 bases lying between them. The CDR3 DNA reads TGTGCCTGGAGCCCAGGGGTGGGCAATCAGCCCCAGCATTTT. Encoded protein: CAWSPGVGNQPQHF.

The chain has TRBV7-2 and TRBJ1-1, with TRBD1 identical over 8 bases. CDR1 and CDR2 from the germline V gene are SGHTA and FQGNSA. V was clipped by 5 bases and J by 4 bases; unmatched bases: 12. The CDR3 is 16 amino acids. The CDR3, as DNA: TGTGCCAGCAGCCCCCTCGGGCAGGGGGCAAGCACTGAAGCTTTCTTT. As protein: CASSPLGQGASTEAFF.

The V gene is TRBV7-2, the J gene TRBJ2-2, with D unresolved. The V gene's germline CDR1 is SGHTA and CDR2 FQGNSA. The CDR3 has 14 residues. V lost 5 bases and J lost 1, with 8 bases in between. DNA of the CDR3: TGTGCCAGCAGCCTCCGACAGAACACCGGGGAGCTGTTTTTT. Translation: CASSLRQNTGELFF.

The CDR3: CASSFPGNTEAFF. As DNA, the CDR3 is TGTGCCAGCAGTTTTCCCGGGAACACTGAAGCTTTCTTT. This chain uses TRBV27 with TRBJ1-1; unclear D gene. CDR3 length equals 13 residues. The V end was cut by 3 bases, the J end by 1 base, with 6 bases between. In germline, CDR1 is MNHEY, CDR2 SMNVEV (reference sequence).

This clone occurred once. CDR3: CASSPAGSGTYEQYF. CDR3 coding DNA: TGTGCCAGCAGCCCCGCGGGGTCAGGGACCTACGAGCAGTACTTC. The chain links TRBV5-5 to TRBJ2-7, with D tentatively TRBD2 (6 bases). The germline V gene has CDR1 SGHKS and CDR2 YYEKEE (reference sequence). Trimming stripped 4 bases from V and 2 bases from J, with 16 bases between. The CDR3 is 15 residues long.

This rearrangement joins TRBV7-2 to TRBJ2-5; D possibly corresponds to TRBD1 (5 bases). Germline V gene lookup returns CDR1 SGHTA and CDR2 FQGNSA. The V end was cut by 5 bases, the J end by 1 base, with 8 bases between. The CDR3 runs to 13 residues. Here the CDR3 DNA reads TGTGCCAGCAGCAAGGGGTTCCAAGAGACCCAGTACTTC. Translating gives CASSKGFQETQYF. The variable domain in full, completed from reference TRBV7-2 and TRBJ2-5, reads GAGVSQSPSNKVTEKGKDVELRCDPISGHTALYWYRQSLGQGLEFLIYFQGNSAPDKSGLPSDRFSAERTGGSVSTLTIQRTQQEDSAVYLCASSKGFQETQYFGPGTRLLVL.

The DNA of the CDR3 is TGTGCCAGCAGAGGGGGAGAGGCCACCTCCTATAATTCACCCCTCCACTTT. This codes for CASRGGEATSYNSPLHF. The chain has TRBV9 and TRBJ1-6; D possibly corresponds to TRBD1 (6 bases). V lost 5 bases and J 0 bases, leaving 15 bases between the germline ends. The CDR3 is 17 residues long. Germline CDR1 SGDLS, CDR2 YYNGEE.

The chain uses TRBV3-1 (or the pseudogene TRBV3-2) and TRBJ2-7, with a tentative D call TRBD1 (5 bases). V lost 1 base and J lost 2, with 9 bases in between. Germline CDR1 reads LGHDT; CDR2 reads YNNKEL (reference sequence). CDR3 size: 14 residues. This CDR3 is CASSQADRTYEQYF. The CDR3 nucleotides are TGTGCCAGCAGCCAAGCCGACAGAACCTACGAGCAGTACTTC.

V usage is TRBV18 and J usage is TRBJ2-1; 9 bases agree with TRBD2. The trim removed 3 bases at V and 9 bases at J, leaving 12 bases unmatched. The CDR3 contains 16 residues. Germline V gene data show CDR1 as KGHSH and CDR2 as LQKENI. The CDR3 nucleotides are TGTGCCAGCTCACCTGTAGCGGGAGTCAAGGAAGGTGAGCAGTTCTTC. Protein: CASSPVAGVKEGEQFF.

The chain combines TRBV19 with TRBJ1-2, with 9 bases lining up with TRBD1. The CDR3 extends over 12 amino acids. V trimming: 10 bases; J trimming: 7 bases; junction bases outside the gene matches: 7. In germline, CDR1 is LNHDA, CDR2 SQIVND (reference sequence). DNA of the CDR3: TGTGCCACCGGACAGGGGCTTTTTGGCTACACCTTC. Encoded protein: CATGQGLFGYTF.

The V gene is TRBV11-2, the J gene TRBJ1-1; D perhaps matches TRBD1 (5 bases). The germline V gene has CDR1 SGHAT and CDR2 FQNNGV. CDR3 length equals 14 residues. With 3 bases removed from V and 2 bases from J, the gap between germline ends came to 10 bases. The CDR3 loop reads CASSFMTANTEAFF. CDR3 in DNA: TGTGCCAGCAGCTTCATGACAGCCAACACTGAAGCTTTCTTT.

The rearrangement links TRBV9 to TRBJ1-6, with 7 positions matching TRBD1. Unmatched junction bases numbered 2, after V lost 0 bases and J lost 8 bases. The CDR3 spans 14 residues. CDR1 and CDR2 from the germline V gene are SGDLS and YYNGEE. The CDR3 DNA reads TGTGCCAGCAGCGTAGTGGGACAGTATTCACCCCTCCACTTT. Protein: CASSVVGQYSPLHF.

CDR3 DNA: TGCAGCGTTGAAAGCGGGGATGAAAAACTGTTTTTT. Protein: CSVESGDEKLFF. The chain couples TRBV29-1 to TRBJ1-4, with D unresolved. Trimming cost V 2 bases and J 6 bases, with 7 bases left between them. The V gene's germline CDR1 is SQVTM and CDR2 ANQGSEA. The CDR3 is made up of 12 amino acids.

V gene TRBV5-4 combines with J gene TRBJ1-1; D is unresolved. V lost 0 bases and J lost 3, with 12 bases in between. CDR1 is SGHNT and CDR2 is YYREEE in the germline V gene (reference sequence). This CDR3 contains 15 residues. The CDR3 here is CASSLGGSIDTEAFF. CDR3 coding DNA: TGTGCCAGCAGCTTGGGAGGTAGTATAGACACTGAAGCTTTCTTT.

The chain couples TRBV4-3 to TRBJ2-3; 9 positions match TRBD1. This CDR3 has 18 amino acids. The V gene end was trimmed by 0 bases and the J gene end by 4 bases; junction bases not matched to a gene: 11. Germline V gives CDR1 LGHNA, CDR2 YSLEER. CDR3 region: CASSQDGLDRGLADTQYF. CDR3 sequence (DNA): TGCGCCAGCAGCCAAGATGGGTTGGACAGGGGCCTCGCAGATACGCAGTATTTT.

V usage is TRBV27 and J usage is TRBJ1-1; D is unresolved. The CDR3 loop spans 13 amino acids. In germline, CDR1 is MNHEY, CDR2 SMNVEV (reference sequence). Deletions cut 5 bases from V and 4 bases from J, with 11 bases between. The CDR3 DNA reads TGTGCCAGCAGTCTTACACCTCCCACTGAAGCTTTCTTT. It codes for CASSLTPPTEAFF.

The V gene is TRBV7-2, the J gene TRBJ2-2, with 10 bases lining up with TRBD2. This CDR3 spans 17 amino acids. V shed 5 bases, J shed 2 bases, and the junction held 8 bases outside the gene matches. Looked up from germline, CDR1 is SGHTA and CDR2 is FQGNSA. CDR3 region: CASSLISGRVNTGELFF. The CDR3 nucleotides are TGTGCCAGCAGCCTCATCAGCGGGAGGGTAAACACCGGGGAGCTGTTTTTT.

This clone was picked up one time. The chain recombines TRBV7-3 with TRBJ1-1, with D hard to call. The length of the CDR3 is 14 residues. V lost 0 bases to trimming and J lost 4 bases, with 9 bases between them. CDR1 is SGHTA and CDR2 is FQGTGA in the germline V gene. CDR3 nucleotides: TGTGCCAGCAGCTTAACGTCCTCCAGCACTGAAGCTTTCTTT. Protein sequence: CASSLTSSSTEAFF.

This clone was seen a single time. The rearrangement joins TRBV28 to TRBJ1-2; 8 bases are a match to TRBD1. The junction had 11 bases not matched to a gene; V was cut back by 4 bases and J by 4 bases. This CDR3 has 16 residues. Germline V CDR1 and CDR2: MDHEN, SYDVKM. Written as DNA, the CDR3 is TGTGCCAGCAGTTCGACACCGACAGGGGCTCGCTATGGCTACACCTTC. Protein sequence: CASSSTPTGARYGYTF.